This T cell receptor (beta chain) is from a study of lymphopenia after photon versus proton radiotherapy. About this clone itself: Its antigen is undetermined.

Study-wide findings and caveats: Authors raise, but do not show, better survival with proton therapy. In patients who died, overall survival fell as post-nadir TCR diversity dropped more. Post-nadir diversity loss with photons came from oligoclonal expansion, particularly CD8+ Temra cells. Under photons, naive T cells and diversity fell while effector/memory populations rose.

Per the germline V gene, CDR1 is SNHLY and CDR2 is FYNNEI. This CDR3 comprises 16 residues. The junction had 3 bases not matched to a gene; V was cut back by 0 bases and J by 3 bases. Profiled with immunoSEQ multiplex PCR; TCRdb holds only in-frame clones, not every one. The sample includes tens of thousands of clones, 89% seen only once; the top ten take 6% to 8.5%. The chain links TRBV2 to TRBJ2-3; the match to TRBD2 covers 10 bases. The material sequenced was peripheral blood, taken from a patient treated with proton-based radiotherapy. This clonotype was sampled from a woman aged 65 to 85 with pancreatic cancer. Some clones in this sample may be carry-over from other donors' samples. The CDR3 region has the DNA TGTGCCAGCAGTGAAGCTTCTAGCGGGAGAACAGATACGCAGTATTTT. This encodes CASSEASSGRTDTQYF.